This TCR beta chain was found in a study of CD8+CD57+ T cells in acquired aplastic anemia (dated by TCRdb to between 2017 and 2018). Regarding the study in general: A mean of roughly 2.9 ug of DNA, ranging from 0.2 to 27.4 ug, was extracted from sorted CD4+ and CD8+ cells. Healthy donor samples averaged around 10 million reads for CD4+ and 11 million to 14 million for CD8+ cells. What the study reported, not specific to this receptor: Twenty-nine CD8+ CDR3 sequences were shared between patients and controls but appeared highly expressed in patients and within their immunodominant clones. Between patients and healthy controls, no significant difference in CD8+ Simpson's diversity was found (P=0.060).

TCR beta VDJ combination and CDR3 sequence profiling used genomic DNA as the template. TCR repertoire sequencing was run on an Illumina HiSeq 2000. The original pipeline was this. Repertoires were assessed using TRBV/TRBJ rearrangement plots, CDR3 size and DJ length profiles, and Simpson's diversity index. The immunodominant clone was defined as the most abundant DNA sequence in deep sequencing data. CDR3 amino acid sequences were checked for sharing between subjects and were compared against published repertoires and the VDJdb database. TCRdb's own reprocessing of the public reads used fastp at Q25 and MiXCR and kept productive beta chains. Every distinct CDR3 protein forms one entry, paired with its most common genes and DNA. The V and J calls here are based on TCRdb, not the publication. A total of fewer than 200,000 distinct CDR3 sequences appear in this sample, roughly 45% of them only once. Approximately 1% of the sample rests with the top ten.

This clonotype was detected a few times. It has no known antigen specificity. One base away there is no much larger clone; base qualities are not given. In the study, sorted CD4+ and CD8+ blood T cells from patients with severe aplastic anemia and from healthy subjects underwent deep sequencing of TCR repertoires. Ficoll-Paque density gradient centrifugation was used to isolate peripheral blood mononuclear cells. Before DNA extraction, CD4+ and CD8+ T cells were sorted with FACS or magnetic beads. Between the V and J ends, shortened by 0 bases and 7 bases respectively, the junction contains 17 bases. The germline V gene encodes CDR1 SGHRS and CDR2 YFSETQ. Including the terminal cysteine and phenylalanine, the CDR3 comprises 16 residues. Just CDR3 DNA is preserved here, 48 bases in frame from base 1.

The sequence derives from a human donor in good health. Sequencing used sorted CD4+, CD8+, or CD8+CD57+ T cells (not recorded which) from PBMCs. The sequence joins TRBV5-1 to TRBJ2-1, with TRBD2 tentatively as D gene (7 bases match). The CDR3 is CASSLVAGALGNEQFF. The DNA sequence is given as TGCGCCAGCAGCTTGGTGGCGGGGGCACTAGGGAATGAGCAGTTCTTC.